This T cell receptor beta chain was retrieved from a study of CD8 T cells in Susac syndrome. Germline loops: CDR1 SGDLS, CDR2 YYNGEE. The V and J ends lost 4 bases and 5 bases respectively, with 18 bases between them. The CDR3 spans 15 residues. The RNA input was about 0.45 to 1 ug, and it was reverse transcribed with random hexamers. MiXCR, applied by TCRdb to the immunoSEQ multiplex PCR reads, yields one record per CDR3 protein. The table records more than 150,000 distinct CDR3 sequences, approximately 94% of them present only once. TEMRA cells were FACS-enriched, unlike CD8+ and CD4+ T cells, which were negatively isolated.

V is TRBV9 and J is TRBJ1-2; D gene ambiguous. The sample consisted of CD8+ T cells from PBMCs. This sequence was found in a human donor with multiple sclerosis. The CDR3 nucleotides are TGTGCCAGCAGCAAAGAGGGAGCGGCGCGTTATGGCTACACCTTC. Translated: CASSKEGAARYGYTF. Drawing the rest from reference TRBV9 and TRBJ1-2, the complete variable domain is DSGVTQTPKHLITATGQRVTLRCSPRSGDLSVYWYQQSLDQGLQFLIQYYNGEERAKGNILERFSAQQFPDLHSELNLSSLELGDSALYFCASSKEGAARYGYTFGSGTRLTVV.